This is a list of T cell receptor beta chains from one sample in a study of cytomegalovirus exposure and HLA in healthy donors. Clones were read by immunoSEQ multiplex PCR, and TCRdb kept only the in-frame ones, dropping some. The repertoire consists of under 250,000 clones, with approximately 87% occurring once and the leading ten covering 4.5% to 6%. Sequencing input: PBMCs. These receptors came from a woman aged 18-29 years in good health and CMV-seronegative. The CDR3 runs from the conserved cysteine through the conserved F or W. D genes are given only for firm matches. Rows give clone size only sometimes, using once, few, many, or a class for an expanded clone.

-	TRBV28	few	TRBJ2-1	CASVGSDRNEQFF	TGTGCCAGCGTGGGGAGTGATAGGAATGAGCAGTTCTTC
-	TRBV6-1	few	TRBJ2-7	CASSAERISYEQYF	TGTGCCAGCAGTGCGGAGCGAATATCTTACGAGCAGTACTTC
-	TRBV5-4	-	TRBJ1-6	CASSLAGIGSPLHF	TGTGCCAGCAGCTTGGCCGGGATTGGGTCACCCCTCCACTTT
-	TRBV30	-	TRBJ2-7	CAWTPGVLPYEQYF	TGTGCCTGGACACCCGGGGTTCTCCCGTACGAGCAGTACTTC
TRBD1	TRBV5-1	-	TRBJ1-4	CASSLLPQGATNEKLFF	TGCGCCAGCAGCTTACTCCCTCAGGGGGCGACTAATGAAAAACTGTTTTTT
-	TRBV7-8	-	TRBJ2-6	CASSPPSTGANVLTF	TGTGCCAGCAGCCCCCCGAGTACCGGGGCCAACGTCCTGACTTTC
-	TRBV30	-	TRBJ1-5	CAWSPGTSDQPQHF	TGTGCCTGGAGTCCAGGAACATCTGATCAGCCCCAGCATTTT
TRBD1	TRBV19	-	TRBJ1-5	CASKVRGQGANQPQHF	TGTGCCAGTAAGGTCCGGGGACAGGGGGCCAATCAGCCCCAGCATTTT
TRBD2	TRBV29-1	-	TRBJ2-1	CSVVGWWGGNEQFF	TGCAGCGTTGTGGGGTGGTGGGGGGGTAATGAGCAGTTCTTC
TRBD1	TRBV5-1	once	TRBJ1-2	CASSSPGTAEPGYTF	TGCGCCAGCAGCTCCCCTGGGACAGCAGAACCTGGCTACACCTTC
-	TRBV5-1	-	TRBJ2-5	CASSLGMGGETQYF	TGCGCCAGCAGCTTGGGGATGGGCGGCGAGACCCAGTACTTC
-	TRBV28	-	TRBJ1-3	CASSPGRVFGNTIYF	TGTGCCAGCAGTCCTGGCAGGGTGTTTGGAAACACCATATATTTT
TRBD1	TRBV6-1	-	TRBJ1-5	CASRAQGVSNQPQHF	TGTGCCAGCAGAGCCCAGGGGGTTAGCAATCAGCCCCAGCATTTT
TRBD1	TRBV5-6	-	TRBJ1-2	CASGQGKYGYTF	TGTGCCAGCGGACAGGGGAAGTATGGCTACACCTTC
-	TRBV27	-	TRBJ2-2	CASSLSGVRELFF	TGTGCCAGCAGTTTATCGGGGGTCAGGGAGCTGTTTTTT
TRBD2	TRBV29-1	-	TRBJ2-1	CSVEIAGRRNEQFF	TGCAGCGTTGAAATAGCGGGGCGGAGGAATGAGCAGTTCTTC
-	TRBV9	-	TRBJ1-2	CASSVPTGSDGYTF	TGTGCCAGCAGCGTTCCTACAGGGTCCGATGGCTACACCTTC
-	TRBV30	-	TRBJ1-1	CAWTTGPGTEAFF	TGTGCCTGGACCACCGGACCGGGCACTGAAGCTTTCTTT
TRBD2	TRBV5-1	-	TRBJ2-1	CASSPRTSGGETYNEQFF	TGCGCCAGCAGCCCCAGGACTAGCGGGGGGGAAACTTACAATGAGCAGTTCTTC
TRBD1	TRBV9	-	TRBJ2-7	CASSVGQGLDEQYF	TGTGCCAGCAGCGTCGGACAGGGCCTTGACGAGCAGTACTTC
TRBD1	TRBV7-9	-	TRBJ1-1	CASSLGDRVRTEAFF	TGTGCCAGCAGCTTAGGGGACAGGGTGAGAACTGAAGCTTTCTTT
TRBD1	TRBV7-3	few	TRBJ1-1	CASSSSGGTEAFF	TGTGCCAGCAGCTCTTCAGGGGGCACTGAAGCTTTCTTT
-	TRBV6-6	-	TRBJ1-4	CASSGGHLNEKLFF	TGTGCCAGCAGTGGGGGACATCTAAATGAAAAACTGTTTTTT
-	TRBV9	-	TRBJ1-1	CASSVGTLNTEAFF	TGTGCCAGCAGCGTGGGCACTTTGAACACTGAAGCTTTCTTT
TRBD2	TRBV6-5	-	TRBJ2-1	CASSFVGRGAQNEQFF	TGTGCCAGCAGTTTTGTTGGGAGGGGCGCACAGAATGAGCAGTTCTTC
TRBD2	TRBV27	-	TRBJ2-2	CASSLVGGSRNTGELFF	TGTGCCAGCAGTTTAGTGGGCGGGAGCCGGAACACCGGGGAGCTGTTTTTT
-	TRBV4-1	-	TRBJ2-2	CASSQDSAGELFF	TGCGCCAGCAGCCAAGATTCGGCCGGGGAGCTGTTTTTT
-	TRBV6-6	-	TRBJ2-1	CASSGGGSSYNEQFF	TGTGCCAGCAGTGGGGGTGGGAGTTCCTACAATGAGCAGTTCTTC
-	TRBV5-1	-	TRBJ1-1	CASSQGSYTEAFF	TGCGCCAGCAGCCAGGGGTCCTACACTGAAGCTTTCTTT
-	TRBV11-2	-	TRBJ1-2	CASSLDDRIVGYTF	TGTGCCAGCAGCTTAGACGACAGAATAGTGGGCTACACCTTC
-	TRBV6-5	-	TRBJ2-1	CASSYGESSYNEQFF	TGTGCCAGCAGTTACGGAGAGAGCTCCTACAATGAGCAGTTCTTC